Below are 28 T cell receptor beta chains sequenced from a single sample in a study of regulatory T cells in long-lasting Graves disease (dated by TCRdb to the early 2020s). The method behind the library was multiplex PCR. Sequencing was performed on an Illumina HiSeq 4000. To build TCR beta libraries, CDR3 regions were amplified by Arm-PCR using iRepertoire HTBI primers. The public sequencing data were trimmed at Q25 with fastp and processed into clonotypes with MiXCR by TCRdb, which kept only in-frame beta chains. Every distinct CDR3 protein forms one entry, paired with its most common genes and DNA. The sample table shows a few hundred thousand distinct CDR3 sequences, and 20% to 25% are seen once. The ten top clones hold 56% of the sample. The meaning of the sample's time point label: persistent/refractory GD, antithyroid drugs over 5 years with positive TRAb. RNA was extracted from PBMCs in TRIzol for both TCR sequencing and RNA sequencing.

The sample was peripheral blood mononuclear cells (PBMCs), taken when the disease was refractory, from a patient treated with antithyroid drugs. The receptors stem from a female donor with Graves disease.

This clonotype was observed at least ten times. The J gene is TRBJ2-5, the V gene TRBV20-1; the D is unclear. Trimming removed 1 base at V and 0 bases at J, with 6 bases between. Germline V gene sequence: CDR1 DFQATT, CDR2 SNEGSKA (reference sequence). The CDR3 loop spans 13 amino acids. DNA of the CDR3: TGCAGTGCTAGAGTTGGACACCAAGAGACCCAGTACTTC. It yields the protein CSARVGHQETQYF.

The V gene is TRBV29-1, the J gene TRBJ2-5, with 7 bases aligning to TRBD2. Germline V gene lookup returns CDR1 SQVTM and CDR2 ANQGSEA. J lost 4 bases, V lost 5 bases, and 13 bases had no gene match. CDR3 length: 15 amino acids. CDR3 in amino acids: CSVTVGSGDGETQYF. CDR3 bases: TGCAGCGTTACGGTCGGGAGCGGGGATGGAGAGACCCAGTACTTC.

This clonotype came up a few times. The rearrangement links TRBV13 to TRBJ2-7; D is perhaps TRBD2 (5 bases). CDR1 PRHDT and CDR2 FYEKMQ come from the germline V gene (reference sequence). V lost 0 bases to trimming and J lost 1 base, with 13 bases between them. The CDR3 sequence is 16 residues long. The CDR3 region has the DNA TGTGCCAGCAGCTTAGGGTCCGGGGTCGGTTCCTACGAGCAGTACTTC. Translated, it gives CASSLGSGVGSYEQYF.

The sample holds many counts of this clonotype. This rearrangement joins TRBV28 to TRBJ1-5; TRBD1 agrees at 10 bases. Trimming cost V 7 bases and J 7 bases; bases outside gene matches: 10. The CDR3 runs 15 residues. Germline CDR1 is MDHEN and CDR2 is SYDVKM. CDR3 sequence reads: CASNVDRGKTQPQHF. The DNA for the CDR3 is TGTGCCAGCAACGTGGACAGGGGGAAGACGCAGCCCCAGCATTTT.

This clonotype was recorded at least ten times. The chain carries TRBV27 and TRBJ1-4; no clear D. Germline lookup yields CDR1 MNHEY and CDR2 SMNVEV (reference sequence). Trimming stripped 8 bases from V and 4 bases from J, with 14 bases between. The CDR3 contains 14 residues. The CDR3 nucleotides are TGTGCCAGCCCCCTCGTACCGCGTAATGAAAAACTGTTTTTT. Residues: CASPLVPRNEKLFF.

The CDR3 DNA sequence: TGTGCCAGCACCCCTCGGGGCAGGGCGGCTGAAGCTTTCTTT. Translating gives CASTPRGRAAEAFF. The chain links TRBV9 to TRBJ1-1; D perhaps matches TRBD1 (5 bases). V lost 6 bases and J 6 bases, leaving 18 bases between the germline ends. The germline CDR1 and CDR2 sequences are SGDLS and YYNGEE. This CDR3 is 14 amino acids long.

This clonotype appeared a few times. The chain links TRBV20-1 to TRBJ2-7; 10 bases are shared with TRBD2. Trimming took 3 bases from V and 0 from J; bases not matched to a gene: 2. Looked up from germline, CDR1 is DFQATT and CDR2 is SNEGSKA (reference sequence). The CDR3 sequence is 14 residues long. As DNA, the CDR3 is TGCAGTGCTAGGACTAGCGGGCGCTCCTACGAGCAGTACTTC. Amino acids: CSARTSGRSYEQYF.

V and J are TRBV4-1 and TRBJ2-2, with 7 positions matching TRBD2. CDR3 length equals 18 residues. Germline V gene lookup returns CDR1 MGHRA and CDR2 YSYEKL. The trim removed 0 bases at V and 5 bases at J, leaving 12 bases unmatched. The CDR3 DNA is TGCGCCAGCAGCCAAGATGGGGGGGTCTCCCCGGGGACCGGGGAGCTGTTTTTT. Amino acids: CASSQDGGVSPGTGELFF.

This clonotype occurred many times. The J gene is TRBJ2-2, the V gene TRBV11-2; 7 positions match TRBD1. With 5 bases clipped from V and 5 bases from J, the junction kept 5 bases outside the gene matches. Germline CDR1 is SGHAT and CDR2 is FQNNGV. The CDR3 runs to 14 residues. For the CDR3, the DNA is TGTGCCAGCAGCCCCCTGACAGGGACCGGGGAGCTGTTTTTT. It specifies CASSPLTGTGELFF.

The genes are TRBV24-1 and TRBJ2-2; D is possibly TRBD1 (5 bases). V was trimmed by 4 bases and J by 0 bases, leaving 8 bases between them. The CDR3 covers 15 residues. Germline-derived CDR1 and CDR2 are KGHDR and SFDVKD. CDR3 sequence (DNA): TGTGCCACCAGTGACCAGGGTTCGAACACCGGGGAGCTGTTTTTT. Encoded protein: CATSDQGSNTGELFF.

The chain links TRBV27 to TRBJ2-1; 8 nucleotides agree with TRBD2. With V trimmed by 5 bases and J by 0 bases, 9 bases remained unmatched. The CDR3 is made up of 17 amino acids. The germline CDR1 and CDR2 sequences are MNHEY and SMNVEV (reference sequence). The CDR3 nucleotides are TGTGCCAGCAGTCCCTTGGGGGCGGGAGGCTCCTACAATGAGCAGTTCTTC. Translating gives CASSPLGAGGSYNEQFF.

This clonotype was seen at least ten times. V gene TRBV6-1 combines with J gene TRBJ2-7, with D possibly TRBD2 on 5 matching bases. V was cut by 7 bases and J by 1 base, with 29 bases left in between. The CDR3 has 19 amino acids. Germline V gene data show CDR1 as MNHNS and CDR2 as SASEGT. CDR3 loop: CASTSRRITRTGESYEQYF. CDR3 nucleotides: TGTGCCAGCACCTCAAGAAGGATTACTAGGACGGGTGAGTCCTACGAGCAGTACTTC.

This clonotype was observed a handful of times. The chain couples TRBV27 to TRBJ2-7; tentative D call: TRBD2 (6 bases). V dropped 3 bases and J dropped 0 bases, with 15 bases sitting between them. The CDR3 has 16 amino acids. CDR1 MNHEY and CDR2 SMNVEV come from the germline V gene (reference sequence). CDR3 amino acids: CASSFSLALSSYEQYF. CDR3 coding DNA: TGTGCCAGCAGTTTTTCGCTAGCGTTGAGCTCCTACGAGCAGTACTTC.

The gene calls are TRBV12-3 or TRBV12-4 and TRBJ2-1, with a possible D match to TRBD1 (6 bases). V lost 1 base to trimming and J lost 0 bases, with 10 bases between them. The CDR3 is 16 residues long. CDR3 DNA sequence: TGTGCCAGCAGTTTAGTTCAGGGGTTCTCCTACAATGAGCAGTTCTTC. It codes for CASSLVQGFSYNEQFF.

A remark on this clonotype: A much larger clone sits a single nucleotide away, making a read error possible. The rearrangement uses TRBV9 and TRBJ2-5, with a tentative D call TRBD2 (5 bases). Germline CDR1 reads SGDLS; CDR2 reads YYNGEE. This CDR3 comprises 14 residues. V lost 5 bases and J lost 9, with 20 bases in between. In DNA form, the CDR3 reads TGTGCCAGCAGTTCGCTGAGCCTGGAGGAGTCCCAGTACTTC. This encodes CASSSLSLEESQYF.

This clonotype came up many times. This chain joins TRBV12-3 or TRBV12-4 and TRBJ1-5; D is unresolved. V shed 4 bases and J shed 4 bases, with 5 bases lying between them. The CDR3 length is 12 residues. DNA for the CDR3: TGTGCCAGCAGTTATGGGAATCAGCCCCAGCATTTT. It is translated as CASSYGNQPQHF.

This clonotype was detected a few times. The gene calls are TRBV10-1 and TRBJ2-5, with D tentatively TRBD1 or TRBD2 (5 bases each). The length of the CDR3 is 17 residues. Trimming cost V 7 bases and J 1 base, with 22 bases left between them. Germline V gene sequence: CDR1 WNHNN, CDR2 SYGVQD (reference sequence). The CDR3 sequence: CASKTGTHQKGQETQYF. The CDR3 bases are TGCGCCAGCAAGACCGGGACCCACCAGAAAGGCCAAGAGACCCAGTACTTC.

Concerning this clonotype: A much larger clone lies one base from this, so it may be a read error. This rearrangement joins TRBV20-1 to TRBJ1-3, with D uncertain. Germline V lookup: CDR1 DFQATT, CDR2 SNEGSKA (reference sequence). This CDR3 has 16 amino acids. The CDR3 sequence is CSAVIPVSNSGNTVYF. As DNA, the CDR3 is TGCAGTGCTGTCATTCCAGTATCCAACTCTGGAAACACCGTATATTTT.

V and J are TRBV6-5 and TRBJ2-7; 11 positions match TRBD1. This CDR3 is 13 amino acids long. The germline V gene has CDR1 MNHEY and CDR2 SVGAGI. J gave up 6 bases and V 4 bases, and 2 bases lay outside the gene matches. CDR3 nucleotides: TGTGCCAGCAGTTGGGGACAGGGGGGCGAGCAGTACTTC. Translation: CASSWGQGGEQYF.

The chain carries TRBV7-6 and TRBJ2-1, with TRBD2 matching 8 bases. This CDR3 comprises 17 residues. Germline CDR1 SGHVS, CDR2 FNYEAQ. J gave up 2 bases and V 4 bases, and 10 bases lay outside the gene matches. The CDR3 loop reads CASSSAGEVGTYNEQFF. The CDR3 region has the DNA TGTGCCAGCAGCTCAGCGGGGGAGGTAGGAACCTACAATGAGCAGTTCTTC.

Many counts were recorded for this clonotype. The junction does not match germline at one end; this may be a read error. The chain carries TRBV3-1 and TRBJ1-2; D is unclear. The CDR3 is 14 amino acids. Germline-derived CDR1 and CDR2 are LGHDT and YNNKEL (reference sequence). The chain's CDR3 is CASSPRGSHYGHTF. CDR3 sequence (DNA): TGTGCCAGCAGCCCCAGAGGGTCTCACTATGGCCACACCTTC. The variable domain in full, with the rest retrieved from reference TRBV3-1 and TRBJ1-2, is DTAVSQTPKYLVTQMGNDKSIKCEQNLGHDTMYWYKQDSKKFLKIMFSYNNKELIINETVPNRFSPKSPDKAHLNLHINSLELGDSAVYFCASSPRGSHYGHTFGSGTRLTVV.

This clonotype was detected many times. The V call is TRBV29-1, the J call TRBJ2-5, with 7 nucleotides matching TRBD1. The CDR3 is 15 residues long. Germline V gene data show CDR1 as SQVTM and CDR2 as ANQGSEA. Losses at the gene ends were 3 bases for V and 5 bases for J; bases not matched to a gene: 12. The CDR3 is CSVEHEQGPRETQYF. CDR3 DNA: TGCAGCGTTGAGCATGAACAGGGGCCACGCGAGACCCAGTACTTC.

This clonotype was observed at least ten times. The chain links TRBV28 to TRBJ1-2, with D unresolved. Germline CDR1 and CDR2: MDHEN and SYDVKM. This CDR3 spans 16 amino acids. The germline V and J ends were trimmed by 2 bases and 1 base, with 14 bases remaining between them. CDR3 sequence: CASSLVGTSLNYGYTF. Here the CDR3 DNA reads TGTGCCAGCAGTTTAGTAGGAACCTCTCTTAACTATGGCTACACCTTC.

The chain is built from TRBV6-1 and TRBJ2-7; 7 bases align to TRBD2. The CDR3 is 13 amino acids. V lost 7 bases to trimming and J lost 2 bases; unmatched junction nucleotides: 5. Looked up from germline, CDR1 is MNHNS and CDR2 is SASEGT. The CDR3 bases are TGTGCCAGCAAAGCGGGACTCCCCTACGAGCAGTACTTC. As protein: CASKAGLPYEQYF.

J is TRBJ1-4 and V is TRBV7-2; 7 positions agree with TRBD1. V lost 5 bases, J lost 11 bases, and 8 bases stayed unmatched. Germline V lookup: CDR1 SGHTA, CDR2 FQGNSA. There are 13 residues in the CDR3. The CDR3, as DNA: TGTGCCAGCAGCCCTAATCAGGGGGGTAAACTGTTTTTT. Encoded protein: CASSPNQGGKLFF.

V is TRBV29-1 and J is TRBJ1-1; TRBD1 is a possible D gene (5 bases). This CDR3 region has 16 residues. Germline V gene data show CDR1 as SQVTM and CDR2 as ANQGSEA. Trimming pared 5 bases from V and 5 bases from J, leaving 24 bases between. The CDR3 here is CSVQSGLSWGGTEAFF. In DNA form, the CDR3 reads TGCAGCGTTCAGTCGGGGTTGAGCTGGGGGGGGACTGAAGCTTTCTTT.

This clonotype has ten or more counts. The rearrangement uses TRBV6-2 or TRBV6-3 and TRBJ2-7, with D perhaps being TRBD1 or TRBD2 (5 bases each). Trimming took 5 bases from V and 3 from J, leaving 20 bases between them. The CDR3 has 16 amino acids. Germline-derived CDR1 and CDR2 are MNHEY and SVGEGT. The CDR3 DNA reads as TGTGCCAGCAGTCCGGTCCCGGGGCAAATGATCTACGAGCAGTACTTC. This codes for CASSPVPGQMIYEQYF.

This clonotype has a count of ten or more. The CDR3 DNA sequence: TGCAGTGCTACCGACAGCAACACTGAAGCTTTCTTT. Protein sequence: CSATDSNTEAFF. The V gene is TRBV20-1, the J gene TRBJ1-1; tentative D call: TRBD1 (5 bases). The V end was cut by 4 bases, the J end by 2 bases, with 8 bases between. Germline loops: CDR1 DFQATT, CDR2 SNEGSKA (reference sequence). CDR3 size: 12 residues.